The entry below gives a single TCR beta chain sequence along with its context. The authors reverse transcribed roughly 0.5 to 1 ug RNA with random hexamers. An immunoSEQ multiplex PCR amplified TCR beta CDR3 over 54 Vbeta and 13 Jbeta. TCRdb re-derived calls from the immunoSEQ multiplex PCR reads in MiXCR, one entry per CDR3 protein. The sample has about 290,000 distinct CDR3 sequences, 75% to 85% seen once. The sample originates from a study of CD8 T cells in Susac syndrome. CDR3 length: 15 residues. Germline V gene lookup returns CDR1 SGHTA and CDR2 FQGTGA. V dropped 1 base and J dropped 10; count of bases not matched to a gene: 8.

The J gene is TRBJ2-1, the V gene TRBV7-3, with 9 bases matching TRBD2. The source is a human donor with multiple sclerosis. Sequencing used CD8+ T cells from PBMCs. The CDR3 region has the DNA TGTGCCAGCAGCTTAATCGTAGCGGGAGCCCCCGAGCAGTTCTTC. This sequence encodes CASSLIVAGAPEQFF.